Listed below are T cell receptor beta chains from one sample, sequenced in a study of blood T cell repertoires in COVID-19. Repertoires were generated with immunoSEQ multiplex PCR, while TCRdb's copy carries only in-frame clones and drops some. The table shows about 220,000 clones, with about four fifths occurring only once. Material for sequencing was peripheral blood. These receptors all stem from a woman older than 75 with acute or convalescent COVID-19. Each CDR3 is given with its conserved first and last residue. The D gene is left open where the match is weak. Clone size, where shown, is once, few, many, or a class for clones that have expanded.

clone_size | j_call | v_call | d_call | cdr3_aa | cdr3_nt
NA | TRBJ1-4 | TRBV7-2 | TRBD1 | CASSLDRSNEKLFF | TGTGCCAGCAGCTTGGACAGGAGTAATGAAAAACTGTTTTTT
NA | TRBJ1-5 | TRBV15 | NA | CATSRDYQPTGDQPQHF | TGTGCCACCAGCAGAGATTATCAACCCACCGGGGATCAGCCCCAGCATTTT
NA | TRBJ2-1 | TRBV21-1 | NA | CASSVSLAGQFF | TGTGCCAGCAGCGTTTCCCTAGCCGGGCAGTTCTTC
NA | TRBJ1-2 | TRBV6-5 | TRBD1 | CASSPNRGGYTF | TGTGCCAGCAGTCCGAACAGGGGTGGCTACACCTTC
few | TRBJ1-1 | TRBV12-3/TRBV12-4 | NA | CAAGRGGLAFF | TGTGCCGCAGGACGGGGTGGTTTGGCTTTCTTT
NA | TRBJ1-1 | TRBV27 | NA | CASSYRSLGTEAFF | TGTGCCAGCAGTTACAGGTCCCTGGGGACTGAAGCTTTCTTT
NA | TRBJ1-2 | TRBV19 | NA | CASSTRDTLYGYTF | TGTGCCAGTAGTACCCGGGACACCCTCTATGGCTACACCTTC
NA | TRBJ1-1 | TRBV19 | NA | CASSMRGSSNTEAFF | TGTGCCAGTAGTATGCGAGGATCCAGTAACACTGAAGCTTTCTTT
NA | TRBJ1-1 | TRBV18 | TRBD1 | CASSPIGQGNTEAFF | TGTGCCAGCTCACCAATCGGACAGGGGAACACTGAAGCTTTCTTT
NA | TRBJ1-1 | TRBV12-3/TRBV12-4 | NA | CASRSKGVTEAFF | TGTGCCAGCAGGTCGAAAGGGGTCACTGAAGCTTTCTTT
few | TRBJ1-4 | TRBV15 | NA | CATSPGPIGSGGEKLFF | TGTGCCACCAGCCCGGGGCCGATAGGGAGCGGGGGTGAAAAACTGTTTTTT
few | TRBJ1-3 | TRBV6-5 | NA | CASRAGLSGNTIYF | TGTGCCAGCAGAGCAGGGTTATCGGGAAACACCATATATTTT
NA | TRBJ2-7 | TRBV5-1 | NA | CASSIGTFYEQYF | TGCGCCAGCAGCATAGGGACTTTCTACGAGCAGTACTTC
NA | TRBJ1-6 | TRBV4-1 | NA | CASSPDSSYNSPLHF | TGCGCCAGCAGCCCCGACAGCTCCTATAATTCACCCCTCCACTTT
NA | TRBJ2-3 | TRBV3-1/TRBV3-2 | TRBD2 | CASSQGGGPGDTQYF | TGTGCCAGCAGCCAAGGCGGGGGGCCCGGGGATACGCAGTATTTT
NA | TRBJ1-4 | TRBV9 | TRBD1 | CASSVQGAGEKLFF | TGTGCCAGCAGCGTGCAGGGGGCCGGCGAAAAACTGTTTTTT
NA | TRBJ1-1 | TRBV30 | NA | CAWSTSRTEAFF | TGTGCCTGGAGTACCTCGCGTACTGAAGCTTTCTTT
NA | TRBJ2-1 | TRBV7-9 | TRBD2 | CASAGTSYSYNEQFF | TGTGCCAGCGCCGGGACTAGCTACTCCTACAATGAGCAGTTCTTC
NA | TRBJ2-1 | TRBV25-1 | NA | CASSDRQAGDNEQFF | TGTGCCAGCAGTGACCGACAGGCCGGGGACAATGAGCAGTTCTTC
NA | TRBJ1-2 | TRBV18 | TRBD1 | CASSRDREENYGYTF | TGTGCCAGCTCACGGGACAGGGAGGAGAACTATGGCTACACCTTC
NA | TRBJ2-3 | TRBV12-5 | TRBD1 | CASGFKGQRTDTQYF | TGTGCTAGTGGTTTTAAGGGACAGCGCACAGATACGCAGTATTTT
NA | TRBJ1-3 | TRBV7-2 | NA | CASSYPQGSGNTIYF | TGTGCCAGCAGCTACCCCCAGGGTTCAGGAAACACCATATATTTT
NA | TRBJ1-2 | TRBV7-3 | NA | CASSLTGRAPYGYTF | TGTGCCAGCAGCTTAACGGGCAGGGCGCCGTATGGCTACACCTTC
NA | TRBJ2-3 | TRBV4-2 | TRBD2 | CASSQDRRAGAGGKADTQYF | TGTGCCAGCAGCCAAGATCGGCGAGCGGGGGCCGGCGGAAAAGCAGATACGCAGTATTTT
NA | TRBJ2-3 | TRBV18 | TRBD2 | CASSAGTSGADTQYF | TGTGCCAGCTCGGCCGGGACTAGCGGGGCGGATACGCAGTATTTT
NA | TRBJ1-4 | TRBV12-5 | NA | CASATTNEEKLFF | TGTGCTAGTGCTACTACCAATGAAGAAAAACTGTTTTTT
NA | TRBJ1-6 | TRBV2 | NA | CASNPGDANSPLHF | TGTGCCAGCAACCCTGGTGATGCGAATTCACCCCTCCACTTT
NA | TRBJ1-3 | TRBV4-2 | NA | CASSLIGGGGNTIYF | TGTGCCAGCAGCCTTATCGGGGGAGGTGGAAACACCATATATTTT
NA | TRBJ1-2 | TRBV2 | NA | CASRGGGRLSGIYGYTF | TGTGCCAGCAGAGGTGGAGGCCGACTATCAGGAATCTATGGCTACACCTTC
once | TRBJ1-1 | TRBV6-1 | NA | CASSPGQNTEAFF | TGTGCCAGCAGCCCCGGACAGAACACTGAAGCTTTCTTT
NA | TRBJ2-1 | TRBV7-9 | TRBD1 | CASSLEGGQGHNEQFF | TGTGCCAGCAGCTTAGAGGGGGGACAGGGGCACAATGAGCAGTTCTTC
once | TRBJ2-7 | TRBV27 | NA | CASSGGHTYEQYF | TGTGCCAGCAGTGGCGGACACACCTACGAGCAGTACTTC
NA | TRBJ1-2 | TRBV11-2 | NA | CASSLGGGYTF | TGTGCCAGCAGCTTGGGGGGTGGCTACACCTTC
once | TRBJ1-1 | TRBV11-2 | NA | CASSLAAVFSEAFF | TGTGCCAGCAGCTTAGCGGCGGTGTTCTCTGAAGCTTTCTTT
few | TRBJ1-5 | TRBV6-6 | NA | CASSLIYSNQPQHF | TGTGCCAGCAGTTTAATCTATAGCAATCAGCCCCAGCATTTT
NA | TRBJ2-6 | TRBV6-1 | TRBD1 | CASSDPGGSGANVLTF | TGTGCCAGCAGTGACCCAGGGGGCTCTGGGGCCAACGTCCTGACTTTC
NA | TRBJ1-5 | TRBV3-1/TRBV3-2 | NA | CASSQDRNQPQHF | TGTGCCAGCAGCCAAGACAGGAATCAGCCCCAGCATTTT
few | TRBJ1-1 | TRBV6-5 | TRBD1 | CASSYSSPGQGRGAFF | TGTGCCAGCAGTTACTCGAGTCCGGGACAGGGTAGAGGTGCTTTCTTT
NA | TRBJ1-2 | TRBV11-2 | NA | CASSLGPAQGGYTF | TGTGCCAGCAGCTTAGGTCCCGCTCAGGGTGGCTACACCTTC
NA | TRBJ2-7 | TRBV19 | NA | CASSIGKGGEQYF | TGTGCCAGTAGTATCGGCAAAGGCGGCGAGCAGTACTTC
NA | TRBJ2-1 | TRBV25-1 | TRBD2 | CASSEYGGLAGSYNEQFF | TGTGCCAGCAGTGAATATGGAGGACTAGCGGGGTCCTACAATGAGCAGTTCTTC
NA | TRBJ2-7 | TRBV12-3/TRBV12-4 | NA | CASSLRSYEQYF | TGTGCCAGCAGTTTACGGTCATACGAGCAGTACTTC
NA | TRBJ2-6 | TRBV6-2/TRBV6-3 | TRBD2 | CASSYSERGTFSGANVLTF | TGTGCCAGCAGTTACTCGGAGCGGGGGACTTTCTCTGGGGCCAACGTCCTGACTTTC
NA | TRBJ1-4 | TRBV7-2 | NA | CASSFASGGNEKLFF | TGTGCCAGCAGCTTCGCGTCAGGAGGTAATGAAAAACTGTTTTTT
NA | TRBJ1-5 | TRBV2 | TRBD1 | CASSDRTGTNQPQHF | TGTGCCAGCAGTGATAGGACAGGGACAAATCAGCCCCAGCATTTT